This note documents a single TCR beta chain sequence. Antigen: not known. Different DNA sequences within this sample yield the same CDR3. All the donors were Caucasian adults who lived in Nashville, Tennessee. The record originates from a study of shared clonotypes between healthy human individuals. Study-wide context: In total, the donors were a couple of women and three men aged 18 to 49. Study-level results: The low donor count limited represented genetic and exposure-history diversity. The study found lower generation probabilities in non-shared clonotypes than in those shared by all four donors.

The CDR3 is 13 amino acids. Trimming took 8 bases from V and 1 from J; bases not matched to a gene: 2. From germline, CDR1 is ENHRY and CDR2 SYGVKD. Produced via immunoSEQ multiplex PCR; TCRdb's table is partial and in-frame only. This sample has about 2 million clones, with 85% to 95% found just once. The source is a man younger than 35 in good health. The sample taken for sequencing was naive CD4+ T cells sorted from blood. Subset reported: CD45RA+ positively selected. V is TRBV10-3 and J is TRBJ2-3, with 8 bases aligning to TRBD1. The CDR3 loop reads CAIGQGGTDTQYF. In DNA form, the CDR3 reads TGTGCCATCGGACAGGGAGGCACAGATACGCAGTATTTT.